In its sample, the clone carrying this T cell receptor beta chain was seen a few times. The data belong to a study of blood T cells in healthy people across ages. A sample-barcoded 5' primer and a J-beta primer mix were used in a second PCR of roughly 7 to 11 cycles. TCRdb reanalysed the 5' RACE reads using MiXCR and keeps one entry per CDR3 protein. The sample holds 600,000 or so distinct CDR3 sequences; roughly 21% are singletons and the top ten take 3% to 4.5%. V was trimmed by 1 base and J by 11 bases, leaving 11 bases between them. The CDR3 totals 11 residues. In germline, CDR1 is SQVTM, CDR2 ANQGSEA.

This receptor was obtained from a man in his 70s in good health. The V gene is TRBV29-1, the J gene TRBJ2-5; no firm D call. Sequenced input: blood. CDR3 sequence: CSVEVGLSQYF. The CDR3 DNA reads as TGCAGCGTTGAAGTTGGGCTTTCACAGTACTTC.